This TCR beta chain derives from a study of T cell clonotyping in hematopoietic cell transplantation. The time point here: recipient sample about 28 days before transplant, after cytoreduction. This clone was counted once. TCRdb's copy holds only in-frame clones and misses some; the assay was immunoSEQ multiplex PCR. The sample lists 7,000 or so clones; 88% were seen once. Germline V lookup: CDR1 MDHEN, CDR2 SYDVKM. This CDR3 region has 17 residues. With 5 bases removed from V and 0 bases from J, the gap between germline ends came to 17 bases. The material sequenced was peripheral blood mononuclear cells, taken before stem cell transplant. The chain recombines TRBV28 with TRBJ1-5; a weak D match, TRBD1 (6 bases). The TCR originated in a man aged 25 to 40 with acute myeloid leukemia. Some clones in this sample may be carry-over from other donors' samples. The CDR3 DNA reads TGTGCCAGCAGTCCTAGGACAGTAGGATATAGCAATCAGCCCCAGCATTTT. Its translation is CASSPRTVGYSNQPQHF.